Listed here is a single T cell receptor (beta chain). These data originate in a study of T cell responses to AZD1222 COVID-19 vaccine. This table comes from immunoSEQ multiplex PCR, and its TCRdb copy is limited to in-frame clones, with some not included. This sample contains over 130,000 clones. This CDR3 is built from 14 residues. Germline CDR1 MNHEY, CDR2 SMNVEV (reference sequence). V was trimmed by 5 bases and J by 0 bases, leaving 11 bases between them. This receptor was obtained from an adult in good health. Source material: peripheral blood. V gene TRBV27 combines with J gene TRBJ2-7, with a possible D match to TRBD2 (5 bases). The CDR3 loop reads CASSPDGLSYEQYF. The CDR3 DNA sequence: TGTGCCAGCAGTCCGGATGGACTCTCCTACGAGCAGTACTTC.